The 24 T cell receptor beta chains reported below all come from one sample, sequenced in a study of OX40 agonist ivuxolimab in advanced cancers. Produced via immunoSEQ multiplex PCR; TCRdb's table is partial and in-frame only. The table shows tens of thousands of clones, with 82% occurring only once. The source material was CD4+ or CD8+ T cells sorted from blood, sampled in a trial of the OX40 agonist ivuxolimab. The receptors derive from an adult with an advanced solid tumor such as melanoma, head and neck, liver or kidney cancer.

The V and J genes are TRBV5-1 and TRBJ2-4, with TRBD1 identical over 8 bases. The CDR3 loop spans 15 amino acids. Germline CDR1 and CDR2: SGHRS and YFSETQ. Trimming cost V 0 bases and J 9 bases; bases outside gene matches: 8. The chain's CDR3 is CASSLGTGSRTIQYF. CDR3 DNA sequence: TGCGCCAGCAGCTTGGGGACAGGGAGTAGGACCATTCAGTACTTC.

The chain carries TRBV5-1 and TRBJ2-3; 10 bases line up with TRBD2. The germline V gene encodes CDR1 SGHRS and CDR2 YFSETQ. V shed 4 bases and J 0 bases; nucleotides not matched to a gene: 8. The CDR3 sequence is 17 residues long. The CDR3 sequence is CASSPGLAVGSTDTQYF. DNA for the CDR3: TGCGCCAGCAGCCCCGGACTAGCGGTTGGTAGCACAGATACGCAGTATTTT.

The DNA for the CDR3 is TGCGCCAGCAGCCCCCAGGAAGGTTGGGACAGTGGAAACACCATATATTTT. It translates to CASSPQEGWDSGNTIYF. V and J are TRBV5-1 and TRBJ1-3; 7 bases line up with TRBD1. After removal of 4 bases from V and 3 bases from J, the junction contained 13 bases not matched to a gene. The germline V gene encodes CDR1 SGHRS and CDR2 YFSETQ. This CDR3 is 17 amino acids long.

The chain couples TRBV7-2 to TRBJ2-5; D gene ambiguous. With 2 bases removed from V and 5 bases from J, the gap between germline ends came to 9 bases. The CDR3 runs to 13 residues. Germline V gene lookup returns CDR1 SGHTA and CDR2 FQGNSA. This chain's CDR3 is CASSLRRRETQYF. The DNA of the CDR3 is TGTGCCAGCAGCTTAAGGCGGCGGGAGACCCAGTACTTC.

The chain joins TRBV30 to TRBJ2-7; the D is unclear. CDR1 is GTSNPN, CDR2 SVGIG, per germline (reference sequence). V dropped 0 bases and J dropped 0 bases, with 12 bases sitting between them. The CDR3 has 15 amino acids. CDR3 loop: CAWSVLGRSSYEQYF. The CDR3 nucleotides read TGTGCCTGGAGTGTACTTGGCAGGAGCTCCTACGAGCAGTACTTC.

This chain links TRBV29-1 with TRBJ2-3, with TRBD2 identical over 14 bases. Trimming cost V 6 bases and J 5 bases; bases outside gene matches: 7. The length of the CDR3 is 15 residues. In germline, CDR1 is SQVTM, CDR2 ANQGSEA. CDR3: CSVTGTSGGLDTQYF. For the CDR3, the DNA is TGCAGCGTAACCGGGACTAGCGGGGGTCTAGATACGCAGTATTTT.

The chain has TRBV5-6 and TRBJ2-5; D remains ambiguous. Germline V CDR1 and CDR2: SGHDT, YYEEEE. There are 11 residues in the CDR3. V was pared by 2 bases and J by 5 bases, with 4 bases between. As DNA, the CDR3 is TGTGCCAGCAGCTTAACGGAGACCCAGTACTTC. Amino acids: CASSLTETQYF.

The V call is TRBV27, the J call TRBJ2-7, with TRBD2 matching over 7 bases. Germline lookup yields CDR1 MNHEY and CDR2 SMNVEV (reference sequence). V lost 8 bases to trimming and J lost 0 bases; unmatched junction nucleotides: 10. The length of the CDR3 is 15 residues. The CDR3: CASFQAGTNSYEQYF. DNA for the CDR3: TGTGCCAGCTTTCAAGCGGGGACGAACTCCTACGAGCAGTACTTC.

The J gene is TRBJ2-5, the V gene TRBV15; no definite D call. The CDR3 runs 12 residues. Trimming left V 2 bases short and J 2 bases short, with 3 bases between. Germline V gene sequence: CDR1 LNHNV, CDR2 YYDKDF (reference sequence). The CDR3 nucleotides read TGTGCCACCAGCAGACCACAAGAGACCCAGTACTTC. Protein product: CATSRPQETQYF.

The chain is built from TRBV15 and TRBJ2-2; 11 bases align to TRBD1. The CDR3 contains 16 residues. From germline, CDR1 is LNHNV and CDR2 YYDKDF (reference sequence). V lost 1 base, J lost 5 bases, and 3 bases stayed unmatched. CDR3 sequence (DNA): TGTGCCACCAGCAGAGGCGGGGACAGGGGGACCGGGGAGCTGTTTTTT. As protein: CATSRGGDRGTGELFF.

The genes are TRBV5-1 and TRBJ2-3; 10 bases are a match to TRBD2. This CDR3 spans 15 amino acids. V lost 0 bases to trimming and J lost 6 bases; unmatched junction nucleotides: 4. In germline, CDR1 is SGHRS, CDR2 YFSETQ. CDR3 in DNA: TGCGCCAGCAGCTTGGCTAGCGGGGGAGATGATACGCAGTATTTT. Its translation is CASSLASGGDDTQYF.

This chain uses TRBV9 with TRBJ1-3; maybe TRBD1 (6 bases). V lost 4 bases, J lost 4 bases, and 18 bases lay in between. Germline CDR1 SGDLS, CDR2 YYNGEE. CDR3 length: 16 residues. CDR3 protein: CASSSLGGGLGNTIYF. The CDR3 bases are TGTGCCAGCAGCTCCTTGGGAGGGGGGCTCGGAAACACCATATATTTT.

The chain is built from TRBV15 and TRBJ1-5; TRBD1 aligns across 8 bases. CDR3 length: 15 amino acids. The germline CDR1 and CDR2 sequences are LNHNV and YYDKDF (reference sequence). The ends lost 3 bases at V and 4 bases at J; junction bases unmatched: 5. CDR3 bases: TGTGCCACCAGCAGCTTTACAGGGGGAAATCAGCCCCAGCATTTT. Translation gives CATSSFTGGNQPQHF. Complete variable domain (other parts from reference TRBV15 and TRBJ1-5): DAMVIQNPRYQVTQFGKPVTLSCSQTLNHNVMYWYQQKSSQAPKLLFHYYDKDFNNEADTPDNFQSRRPNTSFCFLDIRSPGLGDTAMYLCATSSFTGGNQPQHFGDGTRLSIL.

This clone was recorded a few times. J is TRBJ2-2 and V is TRBV30; D ambiguous. CDR3 length equals 11 residues. V lost 3 bases to trimming and J lost 10 bases, with 9 bases between them. Looked up from germline, CDR1 is GTSNPN and CDR2 is SVGIG (reference sequence). CDR3: CAWSHQSELFF. CDR3 bases: TGTGCCTGGAGCCATCAGTCGGAGCTGTTTTTT.

The chain recombines TRBV4-1 with TRBJ2-7, with D possibly being TRBD2 (6 bases). The V and J ends lost 3 bases and 3 bases respectively, with 9 bases between them. CDR3 length: 13 amino acids. Germline V lookup: CDR1 MGHRA, CDR2 YSYEKL. CDR3 DNA: TGCGCCAGCAGCCAGGGGGGTTACTACGAGCAGTACTTC. This gives the protein CASSQGGYYEQYF.

The gene calls are TRBV7-2 and TRBJ1-3; D gene uncertain. V was clipped by 5 bases and J by 4 bases, with 9 bases between them. Germline values: CDR1 SGHTA, CDR2 FQGNSA. The CDR3 runs 13 residues. The CDR3 protein is CASSLSWGNTIYF. The CDR3 coding sequence is TGTGCCAGCAGCCTCTCATGGGGAAACACCATATATTTT.

The V and J genes are TRBV5-1 and TRBJ1-6, with 8 bases fitting TRBD1. CDR1 and CDR2 from the germline V gene are SGHRS and YFSETQ. J lost 5 bases, V lost 2 bases, and 3 bases had no gene match. The CDR3 runs 15 residues. CDR3 in DNA: TGCGCCAGCAGCTTCGCGGACAGGGATAATTCACCCCTCCACTTT. Amino acid sequence: CASSFADRDNSPLHF.

The chain has TRBV5-1 and TRBJ1-6, with TRBD1 matching over 8 bases. After removal of 0 bases from V and 7 bases from J, the junction contained 3 bases not matched to a gene. In germline, CDR1 is SGHRS, CDR2 YFSETQ. The CDR3 has 15 amino acids. CDR3 DNA sequence: TGCGCCAGCAGCTTGGATGGACAGGGAAATTCACCCCTCCACTTT. It translates to CASSLDGQGNSPLHF. Filled out from reference TRBV5-1 and TRBJ1-6, the complete variable domain reads KAGVTQTPRYLIKTRGQQVTLSCSPISGHRSVSWYQQTPGQGLQFLFEYFSETQRNKGNFPGRFSGRQFSNSRSEMNVSTLELGDSALYLCASSLDGQGNSPLHFGNGTRLTVT.

The chain carries TRBV7-9 and TRBJ1-3; no clear D. The CDR3 contains 14 residues. Per the germline V gene, CDR1 is SEHNR and CDR2 is FQNEAQ (reference sequence). V was shortened by 1 base and J by 6 bases, with 10 bases between the two germline ends. CDR3 nucleotides: TGTGCCAGCAGCTTAGAACTGGGAGTAAACACCATATATTTT. Translation gives CASSLELGVNTIYF. Full variable domain (missing parts from reference TRBV7-9 and TRBJ1-3): DTGVSQNPRHKITKRGQNVTFRCDPISEHNRLYWYRQTLGQGPEFLTYFQNEAQLEKSRLLSDRFSAERPKGSFSTLEIQRTEQGDSAMYLCASSLELGVNTIYFGEGSWLTVV.

The CDR3 sequence: CAWTTGPYEQYF. As DNA, the CDR3 is TGTGCCTGGACCACTGGACCCTACGAGCAGTACTTC. The chain combines TRBV30 with TRBJ2-7; no firm D call. Germline CDR1 and CDR2: GTSNPN and SVGIG (reference sequence). The V end lost 4 bases, the J end lost 2 bases, and 9 bases lay between the germline ends. CDR3 length equals 12 residues.

This clone is a singleton in its sample. The chain combines TRBV2 with TRBJ2-6; D is unclear. The CDR3 runs 15 residues. Germline V CDR1 and CDR2: SNHLY, FYNNEI. Trimming left V 7 bases short and J 0 bases short, with 10 bases between. CDR3 DNA: TGTGCCAGCACCGTACAAATCTCTGGGGCCAACGTCCTGACTTTC. Translation: CASTVQISGANVLTF.

This clone has only a few counts. This chain links TRBV7-2 with TRBJ1-5; no clear D. From germline, CDR1 is SGHTA and CDR2 FQGNSA. Trimming pared 3 bases from V and 4 bases from J, leaving 7 bases between. CDR3 length equals 13 residues. This chain's CDR3 is CASSFYGNQPQHF. For the CDR3, the DNA is TGTGCCAGCAGCTTTTACGGGAATCAGCCCCAGCATTTT.

The chain uses TRBV4-2 and TRBJ2-5, with TRBD1 matching over 7 bases. With 4 bases clipped from V and 3 bases from J, the junction kept 5 bases outside the gene matches. Germline lookup yields CDR1 LGHNA and CDR2 YNFKEQ. This CDR3 has 14 amino acids. This CDR3 reads CASSPRGQEETQYF. CDR3 bases: TGTGCCAGCAGCCCCCGCGGACAGGAAGAGACCCAGTACTTC.

This clone was observed once. The chain couples TRBV5-6 to TRBJ1-2; weak D call: TRBD1 (5 bases). Germline V gene data show CDR1 as SGHDT and CDR2 as YYEEEE. Trimming removed 0 bases at V and 8 bases at J, with 17 bases between. CDR3 length: 15 residues. The CDR3 nucleotides are TGTGCCAGCAGCTTGGAGTGGCGCCAGGGTAGAGGCTACACCTTC. Protein sequence: CASSLEWRQGRGYTF. Full variable domain (missing parts from reference TRBV5-6 and TRBJ1-2): DAGVTQSPTHLIKTRGQQVTLRCSPKSGHDTVSWYQQALGQGPQFIFQYYEEEERQRGNFPDRFSGHQFPNYSSELNVNALLLGDSALYLCASSLEWRQGRGYTFGSGTRLTVV.